Listed below are T cell receptor beta chains from one sample, sequenced in a study of blood T cell repertoires in COVID-19. Clones were sequenced by immunoSEQ multiplex PCR, and TCRdb holds only the in-frame ones, with some missing. This table holds some 670,000 clones, 75% to 90% found once. Sequenced sample: peripheral blood. The receptors originated from a woman younger than 35 with acute or convalescent COVID-19. Both conserved end residues are part of each CDR3. A D gene is named only where the DNA matches it firmly. Clone sizes are given selectively: once, few, many, or a class where the clone is expanded.

abundance,d_gene,j_gene,v_gene,CDR3aa,CDR3nt
.,.,TRBJ2-3,TRBV9,CASSVAVGGGGQVTQYF,TGTGCCAGCAGCGTAGCAGTTGGCGGGGGCGGGCAGGTTACGCAGTATTTT
.,TRBD2,TRBJ2-3,TRBV9,CASSAAGGFSTDTQYF,TGTGCCAGCAGCGCAGCGGGGGGCTTCAGCACAGATACGCAGTATTTT
.,.,TRBJ1-1,TRBV5-5,CASSSLSNTEAFF,TGTGCCAGCAGCTCCCTATCGAACACTGAAGCTTTCTTT
.,TRBD1,TRBJ1-1,TRBV5-1,CASRTGVNTEAFF,TGCGCCAGCCGGACAGGGGTGAACACTGAAGCTTTCTTT
.,TRBD1,TRBJ1-5,TRBV12-3/TRBV12-4,CASSGQGGQPQHF,TGTGCCAGCTCGGGACAGGGCGGTCAGCCCCAGCATTTT
.,.,TRBJ2-7,TRBV7-9,CASSFTRGSSYEQYF,TGTGCCAGCAGTTTTACCAGGGGTAGTTCCTACGAGCAGTACTTC
.,.,TRBJ1-3,TRBV6-5,CASSLDTSGNTIYF,TGTGCCAGCAGTTTGGACACCTCTGGAAACACCATATATTTT
once,.,TRBJ1-5,TRBV7-8,CASSPRDQPQHF,TGTGCCAGCAGCCCCAGGGATCAGCCCCAGCATTTT
.,TRBD1,TRBJ2-3,TRBV24-1,CATSDQARDRGFTDTQYF,TGTGCCACCAGTGACCAGGCCCGGGACAGGGGGTTCACAGATACGCAGTATTTT
.,.,TRBJ1-6,TRBV30,CAWSVGGQLNSPLHF,TGTGCCTGGAGTGTAGGTGGACAGTTAAATTCACCCCTCCACTTT
.,.,TRBJ2-7,TRBV5-1,CASSLDSPPYEQYF,TGCGCCAGCAGCTTGGATAGTCCTCCCTACGAGCAGTACTTC
.,.,TRBJ1-4,TRBV5-1,CASTRSGETNEKLFF,TGCGCCAGCACCCGGAGTGGCGAGACTAATGAAAAACTGTTTTTT
.,TRBD1,TRBJ1-2,TRBV7-9,CASSLQGRKGYTF,TGTGCCAGCAGCCTACAGGGGCGCAAAGGCTACACCTTC
.,.,TRBJ1-2,TRBV4-2,CASSRRPGETNYGYTF,TGTGCCAGCAGCCGCCGACCGGGAGAAACGAACTATGGCTACACCTTC
.,.,TRBJ1-6,TRBV15,CATSSVADSPLHF,TGTGCCACCAGCAGTGTCGCGGATTCACCCCTCCACTTT
once,.,TRBJ2-1,TRBV24-1,CATSDPQGRWNEQFF,TGTGCCACCAGTGATCCCCAGGGAAGGTGGAATGAGCAGTTCTTC
.,TRBD1,TRBJ2-6,TRBV18,CASSPRQGTGANVLTF,TGTGCCAGCTCACCCCGACAGGGGACTGGGGCCAACGTCCTGACTTTC
once,TRBD1,TRBJ1-5,TRBV7-2,CASSWTGPGQPQHF,TGTGCCAGCAGCTGGACAGGGCCAGGACAGCCCCAGCATTTT
once,.,TRBJ2-2,TRBV19,CASSGQGRYPNTGELFF,TGTGCCAGTAGTGGTCAGGGCCGATACCCGAACACCGGGGAGCTGTTTTTT
once,TRBD1,TRBJ2-3,TRBV20-1,CSASAGGWTSTDTQYF,TGCAGTGCTAGTGCAGGGGGCTGGACTAGCACAGATACGCAGTATTTT
.,.,TRBJ1-5,TRBV19,CASGGEPAVRNQPQHF,TGTGCCAGTGGGGGGGAACCCGCAGTACGCAATCAGCCCCAGCATTTT
.,TRBD2,TRBJ2-1,TRBV7-8,CASSSTERTSVEQFF,TGTGCCAGCAGCTCTACCGAACGGACTAGCGTCGAGCAGTTCTTC
.,TRBD1,TRBJ1-5,TRBV6-5,CASSPGTVSNQPQHF,TGTGCCAGCAGCCCGGGGACAGTTAGCAATCAGCCCCAGCATTTT
.,TRBD1,TRBJ2-2,TRBV2,CASSWGQGGVIGELFF,TGTGCCAGCAGTTGGGGACAGGGTGGCGTCATCGGGGAGCTGTTTTTT
.,.,TRBJ1-1,TRBV10-2,CASSEKEWGPNTEAFF,TGCGCCAGCAGTGAGAAGGAATGGGGGCCGAACACTGAAGCTTTCTTT
.,TRBD2,TRBJ2-2,TRBV6-5,CAVGGSAGELFF,TGTGCCGTCGGGGGGAGCGCCGGGGAGCTGTTTTTT
.,.,TRBJ2-7,TRBV5-6,CASEPAEGDEQYF,TGTGCCAGCGAACCCGCGGAGGGAGACGAGCAGTACTTC
.,.,TRBJ2-3,TRBV2,CASSEWRGLITDTQYF,TGTGCCAGCAGTGAATGGCGGGGGCTAATCACAGATACGCAGTATTTT
.,TRBD1,TRBJ1-5,TRBV2,CASSERGRGLDQPQHF,TGTGCCAGCAGTGAAAGGGGCAGGGGGCTAGATCAGCCCCAGCATTTT
.,.,TRBJ1-2,TRBV7-2,CASRERGRAGAFYGYTF,TGTGCCAGCAGGGAAAGAGGTCGGGCAGGGGCCTTCTATGGCTACACCTTC
.,TRBD2,TRBJ2-3,TRBV25-1,CASSELAGGPTDTQYF,TGTGCCAGCAGTGAATTAGCGGGGGGGCCCACAGATACGCAGTATTTT
.,.,TRBJ1-6,TRBV4-1,CASSPGPVSPLHF,TGCGCCAGCAGCCCCGGTCCCGTTTCACCCCTCCACTTT
.,.,TRBJ2-1,TRBV6-1,CASSEVQGNYNEQFF,TGTGCCAGCAGTGAAGTTCAGGGGAACTACAATGAGCAGTTCTTC
.,.,TRBJ2-7,TRBV6-2/TRBV6-3,CASSYPADEQYF,TGTGCCAGCAGTTATCCGGCGGATGAGCAGTACTTC
.,.,TRBJ1-4,TRBV7-9,CASKTAGSRSNEKLFF,TGTGCCAGCAAGACCGCCGGGAGCAGATCTAATGAAAAACTGTTTTTT
.,TRBD1,TRBJ2-7,TRBV19,CASSYGTGSYEQYF,TGTGCCAGTAGTTACGGGACAGGGTCCTACGAGCAGTACTTC
.,TRBD1,TRBJ1-2,TRBV18,CASSPDRANYGYTF,TGTGCCAGCTCCCCAGACAGGGCTAACTATGGCTACACCTTC
.,.,TRBJ1-2,TRBV2,CASSAAQGIAYGYTF,TGTGCCAGCAGCGCAGCTCAGGGGATTGCCTATGGCTACACCTTC
.,.,TRBJ1-1,TRBV5-1,CASSFLQGNTEAFF,TGCGCCAGCAGCTTTTTACAGGGAAACACTGAAGCTTTCTTT
once,TRBD1,TRBJ1-1,TRBV27,CASSPRGTGGLAEAFF,TGTGCCAGCAGTCCTAGGGGGACAGGGGGCTTAGCTGAAGCTTTCTTT
.,.,TRBJ1-1,TRBV29-1,CSVEAPIGGDEAFF,TGCAGCGTTGAAGCCCCTATTGGGGGCGATGAAGCTTTCTTT
.,TRBD1,TRBJ2-7,TRBV5-4,CASSFPGTGKYEQYF,TGTGCCAGCAGCTTCCCAGGGACAGGGAAGTACGAGCAGTACTTC
.,.,TRBJ1-4,TRBV5-1,CASSLQSLNEKLFF,TGCGCCAGCAGCTTACAGAGCCTAAATGAAAAACTGTTTTTT
.,TRBD1,TRBJ2-3,TRBV7-9,CASSRGQGSSTDTQYF,TGTGCCAGCAGCCGAGGACAGGGATCAAGCACAGATACGCAGTATTTT
.,.,TRBJ1-5,TRBV24-1,CATSDPSALNQPQHF,TGTGCCACCAGTGATCCCAGCGCCCTAAATCAGCCCCAGCATTTT
.,TRBD1,TRBJ2-5,TRBV7-9,CASSEATGVETQYF,TGTGCCAGCAGCGAAGCGACAGGGGTGGAGACCCAGTACTTC
.,TRBD2,TRBJ2-7,TRBV3-1/TRBV3-2,CASSPLAGSSYEQYF,TGTGCCAGCAGCCCTCTAGCGGGGAGTTCCTACGAGCAGTACTTC
.,TRBD1,TRBJ2-7,TRBV3-1/TRBV3-2,CASSRGRTGGYEQYF,TGTGCCAGCAGCCGGGGTAGGACAGGTGGCTACGAGCAGTACTTC
.,TRBD2,TRBJ2-1,TRBV7-2,CASSFPSGGLNEQFF,TGTGCCAGCAGCTTTCCTAGCGGGGGCCTAAATGAGCAGTTCTTC
once,TRBD2,TRBJ2-7,TRBV27,CASSLGTSGVHSYEQYF,TGTGCCAGCAGTTTAGGGACTAGCGGGGTACACTCCTACGAGCAGTACTTC
.,.,TRBJ2-5,TRBV19,CASSIGGYQETQYF,TGTGCCAGTAGTATCGGGGGATACCAAGAGACCCAGTACTTC
.,TRBD2,TRBJ2-7,TRBV11-2,CASTRGLRGEITLLGEQYF,TGTGCCAGCACTCGGGGACTACGGGGGGAAATAACCCTTCTGGGGGAGCAGTACTTC
.,.,TRBJ2-2,TRBV3-1/TRBV3-2,CASSQAGTGELFF,TGTGCCAGCAGCCAAGCGGGCACCGGGGAGCTGTTTTTT
once,TRBD2,TRBJ2-1,TRBV4-1,CASSHPNSGGASNEQFF,TGCGCCAGCAGCCATCCCAACAGCGGGGGGGCGTCCAATGAGCAGTTCTTC
.,TRBD1,TRBJ1-1,TRBV2,CASSHRGLNTEAFF,TGTGCCAGCAGTCACAGGGGCCTGAACACTGAAGCTTTCTTT
.,.,TRBJ1-1,TRBV4-2,CASSRVQGPNTEAFF,TGTGCCAGCAGCCGGGTACAGGGACCCAACACTGAAGCTTTCTTT
.,.,TRBJ1-2,TRBV5-5,CASSPGPDRHKRDGYTF,TGTGCCAGCAGCCCTGGACCCGACAGACATAAACGGGATGGCTACACCTTC
.,.,TRBJ1-5,TRBV4-2,CASSQRGGVGVDQPQHF,TGTGCCAGCAGCCAAAGGGGAGGGGTTGGGGTAGATCAGCCCCAGCATTTT
once,TRBD2,TRBJ2-7,TRBV11-2,CASSPPGLAFEQYF,TGTGCCAGCAGCCCACCGGGACTAGCTTTCGAGCAGTACTTC